These 22 T cell receptor beta chains were all obtained from the same sample, sequenced in a study of beta chain features in type 1 diabetes. Expressed TCRB transcripts were sequenced because the isolated RNA had all been reverse transcribed beforehand. Produced via immunoSEQ multiplex PCR; TCRdb's table is partial and in-frame only. The sample yields 300,000 to 350,000 clones, roughly 21% seen once. The sequencing sample was made of naive CD4+ T cells from blood. These receptors were taken from a woman under 30 in good health.

The rearrangement joins TRBV5-1 to TRBJ1-2; D unclear. Deletions cut 4 bases from V and 2 bases from J, with 9 bases between. Germline V lookup: CDR1 SGHRS, CDR2 YFSETQ. The CDR3 has 13 amino acids. CDR3: CASSPDKNYGYTF. The CDR3 DNA reads as TGCGCCAGCAGCCCCGACAAGAACTATGGCTACACCTTC.

Of note for this clone: The identical CDR3 is also encoded by other nucleotide sequences in the sample. The DNA for the CDR3 is TGCGCCAGCAGCCTGGGACAGGGAGTTGGGGAGCAGTACTTC. The encoded protein is CASSLGQGVGEQYF. J is TRBJ2-7 and V is TRBV5-1, with 9 nucleotides matching TRBD1. Germline V gene lookup returns CDR1 SGHRS and CDR2 YFSETQ. V lost 4 bases to trimming and J lost 7 bases; unmatched junction nucleotides: 9. This CDR3 region has 14 residues.

This clone came up a few times. This chain joins TRBV30 and TRBJ2-3; the match to TRBD2 covers 8 bases. Looked up from germline, CDR1 is GTSNPN and CDR2 is SVGIG (reference sequence). The CDR3 spans 14 residues. Trimming cost V 3 bases and J 1 base; bases outside gene matches: 3. The CDR3 reads CAWRNSGGTDTQYF. In DNA, the CDR3 is TGTGCCTGGAGGAATAGCGGGGGCACAGATACGCAGTATTTT.

The chain uses TRBV5-4 and TRBJ2-2; D might be TRBD2 (6 bases). Germline V gene data show CDR1 as SGHNT and CDR2 as YYREEE (reference sequence). This CDR3 has 17 amino acids. V lost 4 bases and J lost 4, with 20 bases in between. CDR3 sequence: CASSTPGPWRGTGELFF. DNA of the CDR3: TGTGCCAGCAGCACACCGGGACCGTGGAGGGGCACCGGGGAGCTGTTTTTT. Full variable domain (rest looked up from reference TRBV5-4 and TRBJ2-2): ETGVTQSPTHLIKTRGQQVTLRCSSQSGHNTVSWYQQALGQGPQFIFQYYREEENGRGNFPPRFSGLQFPNYSSELNVNALELDDSALYLCASSTPGPWRGTGELFFGEGSRLTVL.

V usage is TRBV6-5 and J usage is TRBJ1-1, with unresolved D. The CDR3 loop spans 15 amino acids. Germline values: CDR1 MNHEY, CDR2 SVGAGI. V was cut by 0 bases and J by 0 bases, with 8 bases left in between. In nucleotides, the CDR3 is TGTGCCAGCAGTTACTCGGGCCTGTTGAACACTGAAGCTTTCTTT. As protein: CASSYSGLLNTEAFF.

V usage is TRBV7-2 and J usage is TRBJ1-2, with D possibly matching TRBD1 (5 bases). Trimming cost V 5 bases and J 4 bases, with 17 bases left between them. Germline values: CDR1 SGHTA, CDR2 FQGNSA. This CDR3 contains 15 residues. The DNA for the CDR3 is TGTGCCAGCAGCGACCGGACAAGTGGTAGCTATGGCTACACCTTC. The encoded protein is CASSDRTSGSYGYTF.

CDR3 region: CASSLALGVYEQYF. CDR3 DNA: TGCGCCAGCAGCTTGGCCCTAGGGGTCTACGAGCAGTACTTC. This chain connects TRBV5-1 to TRBJ2-7; TRBD1 is a possible D gene (5 bases). Germline V gives CDR1 SGHRS, CDR2 YFSETQ. The V gene lost 0 bases and the J gene lost 3 bases, with 10 bases spanning the gap. The length of the CDR3 is 14 residues.

This clone was recorded a few times. Other DNA sequences in the sample encode the same CDR3. The J gene is TRBJ2-3, the V gene TRBV5-1; 7 positions match TRBD2. Germline values: CDR1 SGHRS, CDR2 YFSETQ. Trimming removed 0 bases from V and 0 bases from J; junction bases left unmatched: 1. The CDR3 is 15 residues long. The CDR3 sequence: CASSLGGGSTDTQYF. The CDR3 nucleotides read TGCGCCAGCAGCTTGGGCGGGGGAAGCACAGATACGCAGTATTTT.

This clone was seen more than once but under ten times. The gene calls are TRBV10-3 and TRBJ2-1, with 9 bases aligning to TRBD2. This CDR3 is 16 amino acids long. The germline V gene has CDR1 ENHRY and CDR2 SYGVKD. J gave up 8 bases and V 3 bases, and 11 bases lay outside the gene matches. In nucleotides, the CDR3 is TGTGCCATCAGTGATCCTAACGAGCGGGGGGTAGATGAGCAGTTCTTC. Protein sequence: CAISDPNERGVDEQFF.

This chain links TRBV6-1 with TRBJ1-3; 7 bases fit TRBD1. Germline V gene sequence: CDR1 MNHNS, CDR2 SASEGT. The trim removed 1 base at V and 8 bases at J, leaving 8 bases unmatched. This CDR3 has 15 residues. Here the CDR3 reads CASSEEWTGSDTIYF. The DNA of the CDR3 is TGTGCCAGCAGTGAAGAATGGACAGGTTCGGACACCATATATTTT.

This clone was picked up a small number of times. V is TRBV6-5 and J is TRBJ2-5, with D maybe TRBD2 (6 bases). The germline gives CDR1 MNHEY, CDR2 SVGAGI. Trimming took off 6 bases at V and 5 bases at J, with 13 bases between the two ends. CDR3 length: 13 residues. The CDR3 reads CASRDSGRETQYF. DNA of the CDR3: TGTGCCAGCAGAGATTCAGGGAGGGAGACCCAGTACTTC.

The sample holds a few counts of this clone. The chain couples TRBV9 to TRBJ1-1; tentative D call: TRBD1 (5 bases). Trimming cost V 3 bases and J 2 bases, with 11 bases left between them. The CDR3 totals 14 residues. The germline V gene has CDR1 SGDLS and CDR2 YYNGEE. CDR3 sequence: CASSAGHINTEAFF. The CDR3 DNA sequence: TGTGCCAGCAGCGCCGGACATATCAACACTGAAGCTTTCTTT.

The V gene is TRBV29-1, the J gene TRBJ1-1; 7 nucleotides match TRBD1. CDR1 is SQVTM, CDR2 ANQGSEA, per germline. V gave up 6 bases and J gave up 10 bases; unmatched junction bases: 8. The CDR3 has 11 residues. The CDR3 bases are TGCAGCGTAGTCCGACAGGGAGGAGCTTTCTTT. This codes for CSVVRQGGAFF.

The rearrangement uses TRBV18 and TRBJ1-1; possible D gene TRBD1, 5 bases. Germline V gene sequence: CDR1 KGHSH, CDR2 LQKENI. CDR3 length: 15 amino acids. V dropped 3 bases and J dropped 3 bases, with 14 bases sitting between them. Here the CDR3 DNA reads TGTGCCAGCTCACCCCGTGTCGGAGGGGACACTGAAGCTTTCTTT. It yields the protein CASSPRVGGDTEAFF.

V and J are TRBV7-2 and TRBJ1-3; no clear D. The CDR3 is made up of 14 amino acids. Trimming took 1 base from V and 2 from J, leaving 6 bases between them. Per the germline V gene, CDR1 is SGHTA and CDR2 is FQGNSA. DNA for the CDR3: TGTGCCAGCAGCTTAGTCGGGACTGGAAACACCATATATTTT. This sequence encodes CASSLVGTGNTIYF.

J is TRBJ2-7 and V is TRBV30, with D possibly TRBD1 on 5 matching bases. The CDR3 is made up of 12 amino acids. Germline V gene lookup returns CDR1 GTSNPN and CDR2 SVGIG (reference sequence). The V end lost 5 bases, the J end lost 2 bases, and 10 bases lay between the germline ends. CDR3 sequence reads: CAWDSATYEQYF. The CDR3 DNA reads as TGTGCCTGGGACAGTGCGACCTACGAGCAGTACTTC.

A few counts support this clone. This chain uses TRBV30 with TRBJ2-7, with D possibly TRBD2 on 6 matching bases. This CDR3 spans 13 amino acids. The V end lost 4 bases, the J end lost 9 bases, and 19 bases lay between the germline ends. Germline V gene sequence: CDR1 GTSNPN, CDR2 SVGIG (reference sequence). Written as DNA, the CDR3 is TGTGCCTGGAAGGAGGGAGCTTCCCTTGGGCAGTACTTC. Protein sequence: CAWKEGASLGQYF.

A few counts support this clone. CDR3 sequence reads: CATSSGQVNEQYF. In nucleotides, the CDR3 is TGTGCCACCAGCAGTGGGCAGGTTAACGAGCAGTACTTC. The genes are TRBV15 and TRBJ2-7; D not resolved. Germline V gene sequence: CDR1 LNHNV, CDR2 YYDKDF (reference sequence). The length of the CDR3 is 13 residues. With 3 bases removed from V and 5 bases from J, the gap between germline ends came to 11 bases.

This clone was detected only a few times. The chain joins TRBV5-6 to TRBJ2-1, with 7 bases aligning to TRBD2. The V gene's germline CDR1 is SGHDT and CDR2 YYEEEE. V was pared by 4 bases and J by 8 bases, with 3 bases of the junction left unmatched. The CDR3 is 12 amino acids. The CDR3: CASSRLAHEQFF. CDR3 nucleotides: TGTGCCAGCAGCAGACTAGCCCATGAGCAGTTCTTC. Supplemented by reference TRBV5-6 and TRBJ2-1, the full variable domain reads DAGVTQSPTHLIKTRGQQVTLRCSPKSGHDTVSWYQQALGQGPQFIFQYYEEEERQRGNFPDRFSGHQFPNYSSELNVNALLLGDSALYLCASSRLAHEQFFGPGTRLTVL.

This clone was recorded a few times. The CDR3 coding sequence is TGTGCCAGCAGCGTCGAGACTAGCGGGGGGGTTTTTAATGAGCAGTTCTTC. Protein sequence: CASSVETSGGVFNEQFF. J is TRBJ2-1 and V is TRBV9, with 14 bases fitting TRBD2. The V segment lost 2 bases and the J segment 7 bases; nucleotides outside the gene matches: 8. This CDR3 has 17 amino acids. The germline gives CDR1 SGDLS, CDR2 YYNGEE.

The chain recombines TRBV2 with TRBJ1-2, with 9 bases that match TRBD1. Looked up from germline, CDR1 is SNHLY and CDR2 is FYNNEI. This CDR3 is built from 13 residues. Losses at the gene ends were 4 bases for V and 7 bases for J; bases not matched to a gene: 4. The CDR3 loop is CASSGGTGSGYTF. In DNA, the CDR3 is TGTGCCAGCAGTGGCGGGACAGGGAGTGGCTACACCTTC.

This chain joins TRBV30 and TRBJ2-7; TRBD2 matches at 8 bases. Germline-derived CDR1 and CDR2 are GTSNPN and SVGIG (reference sequence). V lost 2 bases, J lost 5 bases, and 17 bases stayed unmatched. There are 17 residues in the CDR3. CDR3 loop: CAWSFIGAGDLGDEQYF. The DNA of the CDR3 is TGTGCCTGGAGTTTTATAGGAGCGGGAGATCTGGGGGACGAGCAGTACTTC.